This TCR beta chain appears in the sequencing data of a study of blood T cell repertoires in COVID-19. Study-level background: The samples span acute and convalescent COVID-19 from the United States, Italy and Spain.

Original data processing: Reference gene primers were amplified, and this amplification served to estimate nucleated cell counts. TCRdb keeps only in-frame clones here, not all; method: immunoSEQ multiplex PCR. Clone size and V and J calls were adopted from that table, with D and trimming inferred from the DNA. This sample has some 40,000 clones, with roughly three quarters found just once. The length of the CDR3 is 15 residues. Germline V lookup: CDR1 MNHEY, CDR2 SMNVEV (reference sequence). V was shortened by 5 bases and J by 3 bases, with 17 bases between the two germline ends. This chain links TRBV27 with TRBJ2-7; a weak D match, TRBD2 (6 bases). The specimen was peripheral blood. This TCR was sampled from a man between 65 and 85 years old with acute or convalescent COVID-19. Here the CDR3 reads CASSTSGTGNYEQYF. Written as DNA, the CDR3 is TGTGCCAGCAGTACGTCCGGGACTGGGAACTACGAGCAGTACTTC.